The 14 T cell receptor beta chains below come from one sample, sequenced in a study of shared clonotypes between healthy human individuals. Clones were read by immunoSEQ multiplex PCR, and TCRdb kept only the in-frame ones, dropping some. The sample carries some 300,000 clones, 73% recorded once. Sequenced: memory CD4+ T cells sorted from blood. Subset specified: CD45RA-negative fraction. Every receptor here comes from a man younger than 45 in good health.

The chain links TRBV5-1 to TRBJ2-3, with a possible D match to TRBD2 (5 bases). The V end lost 5 bases, the J end lost 4 bases, and 11 bases lay between the germline ends. The CDR3 runs 13 residues. Looked up from germline, CDR1 is SGHRS and CDR2 is YFSETQ. In nucleotides, the CDR3 is TGCGCCAGCAGTACTAGTTCCGCAGATACGCAGTATTTT. Translating gives CASSTSSADTQYF.

This clone was counted a few times. V usage is TRBV5-6 and J usage is TRBJ2-5, with 7 bases that match TRBD2. The J segment lost 9 bases and the V segment lost 3 bases, leaving 2 bases of the junction unmatched. This CDR3 region has 11 residues. Germline V gene sequence: CDR1 SGHDT, CDR2 YYEEEE. As DNA, the CDR3 is TGTGCCAGCAGCTCTCGGGGGGCCCAGTACTTC. Encoded protein: CASSSRGAQYF.

On this clone: One end of the junction fails to match germline, which may point to a read error. This chain links TRBV11-2 with TRBJ2-1; 7 nucleotides line up with TRBD2. Per germline, CDR1 SGHAT and CDR2 FQNNGV. The CDR3 is 15 residues long. This CDR3 is CASSLGRERFTGQFF. CDR3 bases: TGTGCCAGCAGTTTAGGGCGGGAGCGGTTTACGGGGCAGTTCTTC.

The genes are TRBV5-1 and TRBJ2-6; perhaps D is TRBD1 or TRBD2 (5 bases each). The CDR3 consists of 17 residues. V was cut by 3 bases and J by 0 bases, with 13 bases left in between. CDR1 and CDR2 from the germline V gene are SGHRS and YFSETQ. CDR3 loop: CASSYRGGISGANVLTF. The CDR3 DNA reads TGCGCCAGCAGCTACCGGGGCGGTATCTCTGGGGCCAACGTCCTGACTTTC.

The J gene is TRBJ2-1, the V gene TRBV5-6; unclear D gene. CDR3 length equals 15 residues. Germline V gene sequence: CDR1 SGHDT, CDR2 YYEEEE. Trimming removed 1 base from V and 3 bases from J, with 11 bases in between. CDR3 region: CASSLYVGLYNEQFF. CDR3 DNA: TGTGCCAGCAGCTTGTATGTGGGCCTCTACAATGAGCAGTTCTTC.

CDR3 nucleotides: TGTGCCAGCAGTTACTCTACAAAAACAGGAGAGCAGTACTTC. This codes for CASSYSTKTGEQYF. J is TRBJ2-7 and V is TRBV6-5; weak D call: TRBD1 (5 bases). Germline V gene sequence: CDR1 MNHEY, CDR2 SVGAGI. The CDR3 loop spans 14 amino acids. The V and J ends lost 0 bases and 7 bases respectively, with 13 bases between them.

This clone was seen many times. This sequence joins TRBV5-5 and TRBJ2-5; tentatively, D is TRBD1 (5 bases). V gave up 0 bases and J gave up 4 bases, with 10 bases separating them. This CDR3 contains 14 residues. Germline V gives CDR1 SGHKS, CDR2 YYEKEE (reference sequence). The CDR3: CASSLGPGIETQYF. CDR3 DNA sequence: TGTGCCAGCAGCTTGGGCCCAGGGATAGAGACCCAGTACTTC.

The V gene is TRBV7-9, the J gene TRBJ2-5, with 9 bases fitting TRBD2. The CDR3 sequence is 17 residues long. J gave up 2 bases and V 4 bases, and 11 bases lay outside the gene matches. The V gene's germline CDR1 is SEHNR and CDR2 FQNEAQ (reference sequence). Here the CDR3 reads CASSYPGLAGKQETQYF. The CDR3 DNA follows: TGTGCCAGCAGCTACCCAGGGCTAGCGGGAAAACAAGAGACCCAGTACTTC.

This clone was seen more than once but under ten times. The chain combines TRBV6-5 with TRBJ2-7, with TRBD2 as a possible D gene (5 bases). The CDR3 runs 16 residues. The V gene lost 4 bases and the J gene lost 4 bases, with 20 bases spanning the gap. CDR1 is MNHEY and CDR2 is SVGAGI in the germline V gene. The CDR3: CASSSPGIRNRYEQYF. DNA for the CDR3: TGTGCCAGCAGTTCGCCGGGAATCCGAAACCGATACGAGCAGTACTTC.

The gene calls are TRBV5-4 and TRBJ2-2; D unresolved. Germline V gives CDR1 SGHNT, CDR2 YYREEE (reference sequence). Trimming took off 4 bases at V and 5 bases at J, with 15 bases between the two ends. The CDR3 covers 15 residues. The chain's CDR3 is CASSLRSAGTGELFF. The CDR3 DNA sequence: TGTGCCAGCAGCCTCAGGTCAGCTGGTACCGGGGAGCTGTTTTTT.

V usage is TRBV7-6 and J usage is TRBJ2-3; D not certain. This CDR3 is built from 15 residues. V was cut by 0 bases and J by 1 base, with 8 bases left in between. CDR1 and CDR2 from the germline V gene are SGHVS and FNYEAQ. The CDR3 DNA is TGTGCCAGCAGCTTAGCGCACAGCGGCACAGATACGCAGTATTTT. As protein: CASSLAHSGTDTQYF. Full variable domain (rest looked up from reference TRBV7-6 and TRBJ2-3): GAGVSQSPRYKVTKRGQDVALRCDPISGHVSLYWYRQALGQGPEFLTYFNYEAQQDKSGLPNDRFSAERPEGSISTLTIQRTEQRDSAMYRCASSLAHSGTDTQYFGPGTRLTVL.

There are a few counts of this clone. This chain uses TRBV9 with TRBJ2-1; D unresolved. Germline V lookup: CDR1 SGDLS, CDR2 YYNGEE. The length of the CDR3 is 13 residues. Trimming removed 4 bases from V and 4 bases from J, with 9 bases in between. CDR3 bases: TGTGCCAGCAGCACCCAATTGTACAATGAGCAGTTCTTC. It encodes CASSTQLYNEQFF.

The V call is TRBV2, the J call TRBJ2-1; D not certain. V shed 5 bases and J shed 5 bases, with 10 bases lying between them. Per the germline V gene, CDR1 is SNHLY and CDR2 is FYNNEI. The CDR3 sequence is 13 residues long. The CDR3 spells CASSFIGNNEQFF. The CDR3 DNA sequence: TGTGCCAGCAGTTTTATAGGGAACAATGAGCAGTTCTTC.

The J gene is TRBJ2-5, the V gene TRBV7-9, with 9 bases lining up with TRBD2. With V trimmed by 5 bases and J by 5 bases, 3 bases remained unmatched. Germline values: CDR1 SEHNR, CDR2 FQNEAQ (reference sequence). This CDR3 region has 13 residues. CDR3 loop: CASSPTSGETQYF. Written as DNA, the CDR3 is TGTGCCAGCAGCCCTACTAGCGGGGAGACCCAGTACTTC. The variable domain in full, completed from reference TRBV7-9 and TRBJ2-5, reads DTGVSQNPRHKITKRGQNVTFRCDPISEHNRLYWYRQTLGQGPEFLTYFQNEAQLEKSRLLSDRFSAERPKGSFSTLEIQRTEQGDSAMYLCASSPTSGETQYFGPGTRLLVL.